This T cell receptor (beta chain) was profiled in a study of T cell clones after liver transplantation. In the study overall: Samples came from ITN030ST, which attempted immunosuppression withdrawal within 2 years of liver transplantation. Post-transplant blood was tracked for graft-donor-reactive T cell clones identified in a pre-transplant mixed lymphocyte reaction. Subjects received no induction therapy and standard immunosuppression until randomization at 12-24 months post-transplant.

The CDR3 runs 14 residues. Germline V lookup: CDR1 LNHDA, CDR2 SQIVND (reference sequence). The ends were cut back, 3 bases at V and 1 base at J, with 10 bases in the middle. Measured with immunoSEQ multiplex PCR; TCRdb has only the in-frame clones, and not every one. Of 68,000 or so clones detected, 92% appear once; the ten largest clones hold approximately 1%. The chain has TRBV19 and TRBJ2-7; no reliable D call. The receptor was derived from a human patient who received a liver transplant. Some T cells could come from the graft donor. Sample: CD4+ T cells from blood, taken less than 26 months after liver transplant. CDR3 in amino acids: CASSITSRSYEQYF. The CDR3 nucleotides read TGTGCCAGTAGTATCACAAGTCGGTCCTACGAGCAGTACTTC.